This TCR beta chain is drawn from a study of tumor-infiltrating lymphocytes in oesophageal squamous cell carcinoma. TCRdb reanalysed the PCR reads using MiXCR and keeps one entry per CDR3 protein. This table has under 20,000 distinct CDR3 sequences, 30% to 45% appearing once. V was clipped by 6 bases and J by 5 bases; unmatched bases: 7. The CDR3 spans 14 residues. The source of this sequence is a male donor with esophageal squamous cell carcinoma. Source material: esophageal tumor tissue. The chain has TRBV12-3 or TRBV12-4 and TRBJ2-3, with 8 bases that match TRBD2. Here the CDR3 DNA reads TGTGCCAGCAGCCACGGGGGGGCAGAAGATACGCAGTATTTT. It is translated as CASSHGGAEDTQYF.